This T cell receptor beta chain was sequenced during a study of blood T cell repertoires in COVID-19. Study at large: Samples taken during acute and convalescent COVID-19 were collected in the United States, Italy and Spain. T cells, B-cell-depleted T cells, or PBMCs provided the cDNA or gDNA that served as material.

As handled by the study authors: Nucleated cell number was recorded as an estimate derived from reference gene primer amplification. Repertoires were generated with immunoSEQ multiplex PCR, while TCRdb's copy carries only in-frame clones and drops some. The DNA was the basis for D and trimming; V, J and clone size are from that table. The profile shows around 67,000 clones, about nine tenths of them singletons. This CDR3 spans 18 amino acids. V and J are TRBV21-1 and TRBJ2-3; the table's TRBD1 call for D was not verified on the DNA. TRBV21-1 is termed a pseudogene. This clonotype was obtained from a man aged 50 to 59 with active COVID-19. Input material: peripheral blood. The CDR3 region is CASSKVIGGQGASDTQYF. The CDR3 nucleotides are TGTGCCAGCAGCAAAGTTATAGGAGGGCAGGGGGCCTCAGATACGCAGTATTTT.